The T cell receptor beta chain described here comes from a study of shared clonotypes between healthy human individuals. This table comes from immunoSEQ multiplex PCR, and its TCRdb copy is limited to in-frame clones, with some not included. The profile shows about 1.5 million clones, roughly 97% of them singletons. The source is a young man in good health. Material for sequencing was naive CD4+ T cells sorted from blood. The subset was: CD45RA+ positively selected.

The CDR3 loop is CASRQTYNEQFF. CDR3 nucleotide sequence: TGTGCCAGCAGACAGACCTACAATGAGCAGTTCTTC. The rearrangement joins TRBV6-5 to TRBJ2-1; D ambiguous. CDR1 is MNHEY, CDR2 SVGAGI, per germline. The CDR3 spans 12 residues. Between the trimmed V and J ends, which lost 6 bases and 2 bases, there was a span of 5 bases.